These 6 T cell receptor beta chains share one sample of origin, sequenced in a study of blood T cell repertoires in COVID-19. The assay was immunoSEQ multiplex PCR, and TCRdb's table has in-frame clones only and misses some. The sample shows around 160,000 clones, 84% of them seen only once. Sequencing was carried out using PBMCs or T cells enriched from blood (not recorded which). The receptors shown here come from a woman between 45 and 65 years old who had been exposed to COVID-19.

This clone has only one observation. The chain has TRBV7-8 and TRBJ2-7, with TRBD1 matching 12 bases. V gave up 5 bases and J gave up 5 bases; unmatched junction bases: 7. Per germline, CDR1 SGHVS and CDR2 FQNEAQ. The CDR3 runs 15 residues. The CDR3 DNA is TGTGCCAGCAGCCCCCGGGACAGGGGGCCCCACGAGCAGTACTTC. Its translation: CASSPRDRGPHEQYF. Variable domain in full (rest from reference TRBV7-8 and TRBJ2-7): GAGVSQSPRYKVAKRGQDVALRCDPISGHVSLFWYQQALGQGPEFLTYFQNEAQLDKSGLPSDRFFAERPEGSVSTLKIQRTQQEDSAVYLCASSPRDRGPHEQYFGPGTRLTVT.

The V and J genes are TRBV10-3 and TRBJ1-2; 7 nucleotides agree with TRBD1. V lost 4 bases, J lost 8 bases, and 13 bases stayed unmatched. The length of the CDR3 is 15 residues. Germline CDR1 reads ENHRY; CDR2 reads SYGVKD. The CDR3 loop reads CAISGKRDRFNGYTF. The DNA for the CDR3 is TGTGCCATCAGTGGGAAGAGGGACAGATTCAACGGCTACACCTTC.

The V gene is TRBV10-3, the J gene TRBJ1-5; the D is unclear. The germline V gene encodes CDR1 ENHRY and CDR2 SYGVKD. CDR3 length: 12 residues. V was cut by 3 bases and J by 4 bases, with 4 bases left in between. CDR3 nucleotide sequence: TGTGCCATCAGTGATCCTAATCAGCCCCAGCATTTT. Its protein is CAISDPNQPQHF.

The table lists this clone with a count of one. The chain has TRBV14 and TRBJ1-6, with 8 bases aligning to TRBD1. V was pared by 4 bases and J by 10 bases, with 15 bases of the junction left unmatched. The CDR3 extends over 17 amino acids. In germline, CDR1 is SGHDN, CDR2 FVKESK. DNA of the CDR3: TGTGCCAGCAGCCGAGTAGCCTTTACAGGGGGTAACTCACCCCTCCACTTT. It yields the protein CASSRVAFTGGNSPLHF.

The chain has TRBV14 and TRBJ2-1; D perhaps matches TRBD2 (6 bases). This CDR3 contains 16 residues. In germline, CDR1 is SGHDN, CDR2 FVKESK. Trimming left V 4 bases short and J 9 bases short, with 22 bases between. The DNA for the CDR3 is TGTGCCAGCAGCCGCCTCGGGACTTTAGGTTCGGTTGAGCAGTTCTTC. It yields the protein CASSRLGTLGSVEQFF.

The rearrangement links TRBV7-9 to TRBJ2-1; D unresolved. Germline CDR1 SEHNR, CDR2 FQNEAQ (reference sequence). This CDR3 is 14 amino acids long. DNA of the CDR3: TGTGCTAGTAAAGAGGAATACTCCTACAATGAGCAGTTCTTC. Translating gives CASKEEYSYNEQFF.